Following are 22 T cell receptor beta chains from one sample sequenced in a study of spatial heterogeneity in lung cancer. Time point reported: sample taken at primary tumor resection. TCRs were sequenced from unsorted whole RNA of tumor, nontumor lung or PBMC. TCRdb independently ran MiXCR on the 5' RACE reads; one entry per CDR3 protein. Here the sample spans tens of thousands of distinct CDR3 sequences, less than 6% being singletons. Sequencing used PBMCs, obtained at surgery. The receptors were sampled from a male donor with early-stage non-small cell lung cancer.

The V and J genes are TRBV27 and TRBJ1-6; D not resolved. The CDR3 consists of 14 residues. V lost 2 bases and J 10 bases, leaving 12 bases between the germline ends. The germline gives CDR1 MNHEY, CDR2 SMNVEV (reference sequence). The CDR3, as DNA: TGTGCCAGCAGTTTAGGGCAAGAGTACTCACCCCTCCACTTT. Translation: CASSLGQEYSPLHF.

This clonotype was counted many times. V and J are TRBV7-2 and TRBJ2-3, with D uncertain. Per the germline V gene, CDR1 is SGHTA and CDR2 is FQGNSA. Trimming stripped 1 base from V and 2 bases from J, with 10 bases between. The CDR3 covers 15 residues. CDR3 protein: CASSLGTIATDTQYF. The CDR3 DNA is TGTGCCAGCAGCTTAGGAACGATCGCCACAGATACGCAGTATTTT. The full variable domain, with the rest looked up from reference TRBV7-2 and TRBJ2-3, is GAGVSQSPSNKVTEKGKDVELRCDPISGHTALYWYRQSLGQGLEFLIYFQGNSAPDKSGLPSDRFSAERTGGSVSTLTIQRTQQEDSAVYLCASSLGTIATDTQYFGPGTRLTVL.

This clonotype was recorded at least ten times. The V call is TRBV27, the J call TRBJ2-5; 7 bases align to TRBD1. Germline CDR1 MNHEY, CDR2 SMNVEV (reference sequence). Trimming took 6 bases from V and 1 from J; bases not matched to a gene: 5. The CDR3 has 14 residues. CDR3 protein: CASSQEGAQETQYF. The CDR3, as DNA: TGTGCCAGCAGCCAAGAGGGGGCCCAAGAGACCCAGTACTTC.

This clonotype was seen ten or more times. The chain joins TRBV11-2 to TRBJ1-2, with unresolved D. From germline, CDR1 is SGHAT and CDR2 FQNNGV. Between the trimmed V and J ends, which lost 1 base and 5 bases, there was a span of 14 bases. This CDR3 has 15 amino acids. CDR3: CASSLVAEPWYGYTF. CDR3 sequence (DNA): TGTGCCAGCAGCTTAGTGGCAGAGCCATGGTATGGCTACACCTTC.

This clonotype was picked up many times. V is TRBV3-1 and J is TRBJ1-5; D ambiguous. This CDR3 comprises 13 residues. Germline-derived CDR1 and CDR2 are LGHDT and YNNKEL (reference sequence). Trimming pared 0 bases from V and 5 bases from J, leaving 5 bases between. The CDR3: CASSQDIYQPQHF. The CDR3 DNA sequence: TGTGCCAGCAGCCAAGACATCTATCAGCCCCAGCATTTT.

There are many counts of this clonotype. The J gene is TRBJ1-1, the V gene TRBV25-1; D is uncertain. V was cut by 3 bases and J by 1 base, with 6 bases left in between. This CDR3 has 13 residues. Germline lookup yields CDR1 MGHDK and CDR2 SYGVNS. CDR3 nucleotides: TGTGCCAGCAGTGAGGTTTGGAACACTGAAGCTTTCTTT. This gives the protein CASSEVWNTEAFF.

The table lists this clonotype with many counts. The chain couples TRBV2 to TRBJ2-3; 9 bases fit TRBD1. V shed 1 base and J 4 bases; nucleotides not matched to a gene: 9. CDR1 is SNHLY and CDR2 is FYNNEI in the germline V gene. The CDR3 runs 17 residues. This CDR3 reads CASSEGRWDRAPDTQYF. The CDR3 nucleotides are TGTGCCAGCAGTGAAGGGAGATGGGACAGGGCCCCAGATACGCAGTATTTT. Based on the CDR3 plus reference TRBV2 and TRBJ2-3, the full variable domain is EPEVTQTPSHQVTQMGQEVILRCVPISNHLYFYWYRQILGQKVEFLVSFYNNEISEKSEIFDDQFSVERPDGSNFTLKIRSTKLEDSAMYFCASSEGRWDRAPDTQYFGPGTRLTVL.

This chain joins TRBV28 and TRBJ2-5; D not resolved. The CDR3 loop spans 16 amino acids. Trimming pared 3 bases from V and 0 bases from J, leaving 14 bases between. CDR1 and CDR2 from the germline V gene are MDHEN and SYDVKM. The CDR3 protein is CASSFRSLMYQETQYF. In DNA form, the CDR3 reads TGTGCCAGCAGTTTTCGGAGCCTAATGTACCAAGAGACCCAGTACTTC.

The sample holds many counts of this clonotype. This sequence joins TRBV18 and TRBJ1-1; D may be TRBD1 (5 bases). There are 15 residues in the CDR3. V was cut by 3 bases and J by 0 bases, with 11 bases left in between. CDR1 and CDR2 (germline): KGHSH, LQKENI. The CDR3 region has the DNA TGTGCCAGCTCACCCGGAGGACACATGAACACTGAAGCTTTCTTT. This codes for CASSPGGHMNTEAFF.

In this sample, this clonotype turned up many times. The chain has TRBV4-3 and TRBJ2-7; D gene ambiguous. CDR1 LGHNA and CDR2 YSLEER come from the germline V gene. V dropped 0 bases and J dropped 3 bases, with 15 bases sitting between them. The CDR3 loop spans 16 amino acids. The CDR3 region has the DNA TGCGCCAGCAGCCAAGACATAGGCCAAGGATTCTACGAGCAGTACTTC. This codes for CASSQDIGQGFYEQYF.

At least ten counts were recorded for this clonotype. The chain recombines TRBV12-3 or TRBV12-4 with TRBJ2-5; D is possibly TRBD1 (5 bases). This CDR3 has 14 residues. With 3 bases removed from V and 1 base from J, the gap between germline ends came to 9 bases. CDR3 amino acids: CASSFQGPQETQYF. The CDR3 coding sequence is TGTGCCAGCAGTTTCCAGGGCCCCCAAGAGACCCAGTACTTC.

This clonotype was counted at least ten times. The V and J genes are TRBV18 and TRBJ2-1; 8 bases are shared with TRBD1. Germline CDR1 and CDR2: KGHSH and LQKENI. The ends lost 2 bases at V and 7 bases at J; junction bases unmatched: 4. The CDR3 runs to 14 residues. The DNA of the CDR3 is TGTGCCAGCTCACCAGGGACAGGCGGTAATGAGCAGTTCTTC. Residues: CASSPGTGGNEQFF.

There are a few counts of this clonotype. The gene calls are TRBV7-8 and TRBJ2-1; possible D gene TRBD2, 5 bases. V was trimmed by 1 base and J by 6 bases, leaving 10 bases between them. The CDR3 loop spans 14 amino acids. Germline V CDR1 and CDR2: SGHVS, FQNEAQ. The CDR3 region has the DNA TGTGCCAGCAGCTTAGACCCCACTAGCAATGAGCAGTTCTTC. Residues: CASSLDPTSNEQFF.

There are many counts of this clonotype. The V call is TRBV7-2, the J call TRBJ1-4; D may be TRBD1 (6 bases). Germline V lookup: CDR1 SGHTA, CDR2 FQGNSA. This CDR3 is built from 14 residues. V was pared by 5 bases and J by 6 bases, with 13 bases between. The CDR3 DNA is TGTGCCAGCAGCCCCCGGAGGGGGGATGAAAAACTGTTTTTT. This gives the protein CASSPRRGDEKLFF.

CDR3 sequence: CASSQGQTRSPLHF. The CDR3 nucleotides are TGCGCCAGCAGTCAGGGACAGACGCGCTCACCCCTCCACTTT. V gene TRBV5-1 combines with J gene TRBJ1-6, with TRBD1 matching over 7 bases. Trimming at V came to 5 bases and at J to 10 bases, leaving 9 bases not matched to a gene. This CDR3 is built from 14 residues. Germline V lookup: CDR1 SGHRS, CDR2 YFSETQ.

This clonotype has a handful of counts. The chain recombines TRBV3-1 with TRBJ2-1; no reliable D call. This CDR3 has 12 amino acids. CDR1 LGHDT and CDR2 YNNKEL come from the germline V gene (reference sequence). V gave up 6 bases and J gave up 6 bases, with 9 bases separating them. DNA for the CDR3: TGTGCCAGCAGTCGGAAGGTCAATGAGCAGTTCTTC. Protein product: CASSRKVNEQFF.

Ten or more counts support this clonotype. The rearrangement links TRBV11-2 to TRBJ2-3; D is unresolved. Per germline, CDR1 SGHAT and CDR2 FQNNGV. V was shortened by 5 bases and J by 0 bases, with 6 bases between the two germline ends. The CDR3 runs to 13 residues. CDR3 amino acids: CASSQPSTDTQYF. The CDR3 coding sequence is TGTGCCAGCAGCCAACCTAGCACAGATACGCAGTATTTT.

This clonotype was counted many times. CDR3: CASWVGQGEAFF. The DNA for the CDR3 is TGTGCCAGCTGGGTGGGACAGGGGGAAGCTTTCTTT. The chain has TRBV12-3 or TRBV12-4 and TRBJ1-1; TRBD1 matches 10 bases. V was pared by 8 bases and J by 8 bases, with 5 bases of the junction left unmatched. The CDR3 runs 12 residues.

This clonotype was observed many times. DNA of the CDR3: TGCGCCAGCAGCGACCCATCAGGAGGAAACATTCAGTACTTC. Amino acids: CASSDPSGGNIQYF. The chain combines TRBV5-1 with TRBJ2-4, with D possibly being TRBD2 (5 bases). Looked up from germline, CDR1 is SGHRS and CDR2 is YFSETQ. V was pared by 4 bases and J by 6 bases, with 14 bases between. This CDR3 spans 14 amino acids.

This clonotype was seen repeatedly, ten times or more. The junction differs from germline at one of its ends, possibly a read error. V usage is TRBV20-1 and J usage is TRBJ1-1; 10 bases are a match to TRBD1. Per germline, CDR1 DFQATT and CDR2 SNEGSKA (reference sequence). The CDR3 is 13 amino acids. The CDR3 DNA reads as TGCAGTGGCATGGGACAGGGGAACTCTGAAGCTTTCTTT. It is translated as CSGMGQGNSEAFF.

This clonotype was picked up many times. J is TRBJ1-1 and V is TRBV4-3; D gene uncertain. Germline CDR1 LGHNA, CDR2 YSLEER. With 4 bases removed from V and 3 bases from J, the gap between germline ends came to 9 bases. This CDR3 is 13 amino acids long. For the CDR3, the DNA is TGCGCCAGCAGCCTCGACACCGACACTGAAGCTTTCTTT. This translates into CASSLDTDTEAFF.

The V gene is TRBV28, the J gene TRBJ2-2; D possibly corresponds to TRBD2 (5 bases). The CDR3 contains 15 residues. The germline V gene encodes CDR1 MDHEN and CDR2 SYDVKM. V gave up 5 bases and J gave up 2 bases, with 12 bases separating them. This chain's CDR3 is CASSTSGLNTGELFF. CDR3 sequence (DNA): TGTGCCAGCAGTACAAGTGGACTTAACACCGGGGAGCTGTTTTTT.